The 16 T cell receptor beta chains given below trace back to one sample, sequenced in a study of T-cell reconstitution after alpha-beta-depleted transplantation in children. Unique molecular identifiers were incorporated when the TCRbeta library was constructed. TCRdb independently ran MiXCR on the PCR reads; one entry per CDR3 protein. The sample has approximately 630,000 distinct CDR3 sequences; 13% are singletons. The sequences come from PBMCs, collected before TCRalphabeta/CD19-depleted stem cell transplant. These receptors were collected from a girl aged 2 to 10 with congenital amegakaryocytic thrombocytopenia, due to receive a stem cell transplant.

This clonotype was recorded many times. This chain connects TRBV5-1 to TRBJ2-1; the match to TRBD2 covers 12 bases. With V trimmed by 4 bases and J by 0 bases, 11 bases remained unmatched. The CDR3 loop spans 19 amino acids. Germline loops: CDR1 SGHRS, CDR2 YFSETQ. This CDR3 reads CASSLGLAGYLSSYNEQFF. CDR3 nucleotides: TGCGCCAGCAGCCTTGGACTAGCGGGGTACCTAAGCTCCTACAATGAGCAGTTCTTC.

This clonotype was seen ten or more times. This chain connects TRBV20-1 to TRBJ2-5; 10 positions match TRBD2. The CDR3 length is 16 residues. Germline-derived CDR1 and CDR2 are DFQATT and SNEGSKA (reference sequence). The J segment lost 0 bases and the V segment lost 7 bases, leaving 11 bases of the junction unmatched. The CDR3 coding sequence is TGCAGTGGGGCTAGCGGGAGTATATCCGACCAAGAGACCCAGTACTTC. Protein product: CSGASGSISDQETQYF.

The chain combines TRBV5-1 with TRBJ1-1; D is unresolved. Trimming cost V 0 bases and J 3 bases, with 6 bases left between them. The V gene's germline CDR1 is SGHRS and CDR2 YFSETQ. This CDR3 contains 13 residues. CDR3 region: CASSLGPDTEAFF. CDR3 nucleotides: TGCGCCAGCAGCTTGGGGCCAGACACTGAAGCTTTCTTT.

This clonotype has ten or more counts. The chain links TRBV29-1 to TRBJ2-5, with TRBD2 matching over 7 bases. Germline trimming cut 7 bases from V and 2 bases from J; bases unmatched to any gene: 7. CDR3 length: 13 amino acids. Germline V gene sequence: CDR1 SQVTM, CDR2 ANQGSEA. The CDR3 reads CSARLAKQETQYF. As DNA, the CDR3 is TGCAGCGCCAGACTAGCAAAGCAAGAGACCCAGTACTTC.

This clonotype turned up a few times. The chain employs TRBV7-3 and TRBJ1-2, with a possible D match to TRBD1 (5 bases). The CDR3 extends over 14 amino acids. The ends were cut back, 2 bases at V and 4 bases at J, with 11 bases in the middle. Germline-derived CDR1 and CDR2 are SGHTA and FQGTGA. CDR3 coding DNA: TGTGCCAGCAGCTTAGGAGACAGTAGCTATGGCTACACCTTC. It codes for CASSLGDSSYGYTF. Looking up the rest from reference TRBV7-3 and TRBJ1-2 gives the full variable domain: GAGVSQTPSNKVTEKGKYVELRCDPISGHTALYWYRQSLGQGPEFLIYFQGTGAADDSGLPNDRFFAVRPEGSVSTLKIQRTERGDSAVYLCASSLGDSSYGYTFGSGTRLTVV.

Many counts were recorded for this clonotype. This chain links TRBV4-1 with TRBJ1-5; unclear D gene. The CDR3 totals 15 residues. Trimming took 1 base from V and 5 from J, leaving 12 bases between them. In germline, CDR1 is MGHRA, CDR2 YSYEKL. This CDR3 reads CASSQVQAVHQPQHF. DNA of the CDR3: TGCGCCAGCAGCCAAGTGCAAGCGGTCCATCAGCCCCAGCATTTT.

This clonotype has ten or more counts. The chain has TRBV29-1 and TRBJ2-3; 11 bases line up with TRBD2. Germline CDR1 reads SQVTM; CDR2 reads ANQGSEA. This CDR3 is built from 15 residues. The trim removed 3 bases at V and 2 bases at J, leaving 4 bases unmatched. The CDR3 loop reads CSVELAGGPTDTQYF. CDR3 nucleotide sequence: TGCAGCGTTGAGCTAGCGGGAGGACCCACAGATACGCAGTATTTT.

This clonotype was detected only a few times. This chain links TRBV7-9 with TRBJ2-2, with D tentatively TRBD1 (5 bases). This CDR3 is built from 15 residues. Germline loops: CDR1 SEHNR, CDR2 FQNEAQ (reference sequence). V was cut by 1 base and J by 4 bases, with 10 bases left in between. The CDR3 region is CASSLDRSTTGELFF. The DNA for the CDR3 is TGTGCCAGCAGCTTAGACAGGTCTACCACCGGGGAGCTGTTTTTT. The variable domain in full, completed from reference TRBV7-9 and TRBJ2-2, reads DTGVSQNPRHKITKRGQNVTFRCDPISEHNRLYWYRQTLGQGPEFLTYFQNEAQLEKSRLLSDRFSAERPKGSFSTLEIQRTEQGDSAMYLCASSLDRSTTGELFFGEGSRLTVL.

In this sample, this clonotype turned up many times. CDR3 sequence reads: CASTNSRTSIADTQYF. Written as DNA, the CDR3 is TGTGCCAGCACAAACTCGCGGACTAGCATCGCAGATACGCAGTATTTT. The rearrangement uses TRBV12-3 or TRBV12-4 and TRBJ2-3; 8 bases are a match to TRBD2. The CDR3 is 16 amino acids. The ends lost 7 bases at V and 4 bases at J; junction bases unmatched: 13.

This clonotype was seen at least ten times. The chain uses TRBV20-1 and TRBJ1-1; 12 bases fit TRBD1. V shed 5 bases and J 1 base; nucleotides not matched to a gene: 8. From germline, CDR1 is DFQATT and CDR2 SNEGSKA (reference sequence). This CDR3 is 16 amino acids long. The CDR3 protein is CSAGGGTGGWNTEAFF. The CDR3 DNA reads as TGCAGTGCTGGGGGAGGGACAGGGGGCTGGAACACTGAAGCTTTCTTT.

This clonotype was recorded at least ten times. The genes are TRBV29-1 and TRBJ1-1; no reliable D call. Trimming left V 3 bases short and J 6 bases short, with 11 bases between. Germline V gene lookup returns CDR1 SQVTM and CDR2 ANQGSEA. The CDR3 is 12 residues long. The CDR3 loop is CSVDRVQAEAFF. The DNA for the CDR3 is TGCAGCGTTGATAGGGTTCAGGCTGAAGCTTTCTTT.

The chain uses TRBV7-3 and TRBJ1-5; D gene uncertain. CDR1 and CDR2 (germline): SGHTA, FQGTGA. The CDR3 contains 13 residues. V shed 2 bases and J shed 11 bases, with 13 bases lying between them. Written as DNA, the CDR3 is TGTGCCAGCAGCTTACAGATGCACGGGGCCCAGCATTTT. Translating it yields CASSLQMHGAQHF.

The chain carries TRBV20-1 and TRBJ2-2, with TRBD2 identical over 9 bases. The CDR3 is made up of 17 amino acids. V lost 5 bases and J lost 6; bases outside the gene matches: 16. The germline CDR1 and CDR2 sequences are DFQATT and SNEGSKA (reference sequence). The DNA for the CDR3 is TGCAGTGCTCTCATGGGGGTAGCGGGAGATGGGGCCGGGGAGCTGTTTTTT. It encodes CSALMGVAGDGAGELFF.

This clonotype was detected many times. The genes are TRBV20-1 and TRBJ2-1; D remains ambiguous. Germline lookup yields CDR1 DFQATT and CDR2 SNEGSKA (reference sequence). Trimming stripped 4 bases from V and 0 bases from J, with 10 bases between. This CDR3 spans 14 amino acids. The CDR3: CSAIGSRSYNEQFF. The DNA for the CDR3 is TGCAGTGCTATTGGAAGTCGCTCCTACAATGAGCAGTTCTTC.

In this sample, this clonotype turned up many times. The CDR3 spells CASSYVGLATQETQYF. The DNA of the CDR3 is TGCGCCAGCAGTTACGTTGGACTAGCGACACAAGAGACCCAGTACTTC. The rearrangement links TRBV5-1 to TRBJ2-5; 9 positions match TRBD2. The germline V gene has CDR1 SGHRS and CDR2 YFSETQ. V lost 5 bases, J lost 2 bases, and 10 bases stayed unmatched. The CDR3 is 16 residues long.

The chain couples TRBV27 to TRBJ2-7; D uncertain. This CDR3 has 15 residues. The V gene lost 0 bases and the J gene lost 3 bases, with 12 bases spanning the gap. Germline loops: CDR1 MNHEY, CDR2 SMNVEV (reference sequence). The CDR3 DNA reads as TGTGCCAGCAGTTTATCGCCTCTTCTCAACTACGAGCAGTACTTC. It translates to CASSLSPLLNYEQYF.